In this sample, the clone carrying this T cell receptor beta chain turned up a few times. The target antigen is unknown. These data are taken from a study of response to subunit inactivated influenza vaccine. Study results and caveats: Few additional T cells are recruited per seasonal influenza vaccination, authors suggested.

TCRdb fed the RT-PCR reads into MiXCR, producing one record per CDR3 protein. This table has about 570,000 distinct CDR3 sequences, about 12% appearing once. This specimen consisted of PBMCs from blood, obtained on the day of vaccination. The sequence derives from a man between 50 and 59 years old who received an inactivated influenza vaccine.

This chain's CDR3 is CATVEGYSYEQYF. The CDR3, as DNA: TGTGCCACCGTAGAGGGCTACTCCTACGAGCAGTACTTC. V usage is TRBV10-3 and J usage is TRBJ2-7; D possibly corresponds to TRBD2 (5 bases). The germline gives CDR1 ENHRY, CDR2 SYGVKD. Trimming stripped 10 bases from V and 0 bases from J, with 13 bases between. The CDR3 runs 13 residues.